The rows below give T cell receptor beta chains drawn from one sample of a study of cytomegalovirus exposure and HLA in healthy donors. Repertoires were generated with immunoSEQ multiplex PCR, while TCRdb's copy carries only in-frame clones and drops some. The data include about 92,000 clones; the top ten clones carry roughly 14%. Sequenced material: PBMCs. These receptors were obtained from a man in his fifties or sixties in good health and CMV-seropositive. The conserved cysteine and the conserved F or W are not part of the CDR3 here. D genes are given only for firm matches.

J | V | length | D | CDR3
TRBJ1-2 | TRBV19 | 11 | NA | ASSSQGNPRDT
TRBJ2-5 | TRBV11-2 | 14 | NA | ASSPGVAGHQETQY
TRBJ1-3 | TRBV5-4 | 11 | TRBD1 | ASSLDRGDTIY
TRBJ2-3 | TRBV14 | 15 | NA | ASSTRDIRLSTDTQY
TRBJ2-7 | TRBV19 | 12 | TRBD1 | ASSTNRGLYEQY
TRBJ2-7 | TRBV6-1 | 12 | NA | ASSEQGGTYEQY
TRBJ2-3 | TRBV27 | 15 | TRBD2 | ASSTSREANFFDTQY
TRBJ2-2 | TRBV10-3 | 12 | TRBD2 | AITRSGSGGELF
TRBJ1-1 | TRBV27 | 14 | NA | ASSLFRPRAGTEAF
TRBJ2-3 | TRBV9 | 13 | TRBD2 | ASGLTSGVTDTQY
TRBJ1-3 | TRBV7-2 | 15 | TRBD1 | ASSLGPQGGSGNTIY
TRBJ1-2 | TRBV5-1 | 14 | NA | ASRNDVGGAGYGYT
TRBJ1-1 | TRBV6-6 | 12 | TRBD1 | ASSYSGQGTEAF
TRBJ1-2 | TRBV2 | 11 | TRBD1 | ASSRTGPSGYT
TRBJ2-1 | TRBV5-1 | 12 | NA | ASSLGPSSYEQF
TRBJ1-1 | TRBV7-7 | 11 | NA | ASSGGPNTEAF
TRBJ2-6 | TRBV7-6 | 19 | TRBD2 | ASSQRALRGGRSSGANVLT
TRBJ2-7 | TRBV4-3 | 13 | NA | ASSQEYGLSYEQY
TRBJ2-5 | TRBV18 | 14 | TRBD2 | ASSPQGLAGQETQY
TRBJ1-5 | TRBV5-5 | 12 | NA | ASSLYRIGQPQH
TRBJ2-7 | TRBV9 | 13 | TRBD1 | ASSVGVDRAYEQY
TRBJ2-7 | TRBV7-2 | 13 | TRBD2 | ASSLEAGEEREQY